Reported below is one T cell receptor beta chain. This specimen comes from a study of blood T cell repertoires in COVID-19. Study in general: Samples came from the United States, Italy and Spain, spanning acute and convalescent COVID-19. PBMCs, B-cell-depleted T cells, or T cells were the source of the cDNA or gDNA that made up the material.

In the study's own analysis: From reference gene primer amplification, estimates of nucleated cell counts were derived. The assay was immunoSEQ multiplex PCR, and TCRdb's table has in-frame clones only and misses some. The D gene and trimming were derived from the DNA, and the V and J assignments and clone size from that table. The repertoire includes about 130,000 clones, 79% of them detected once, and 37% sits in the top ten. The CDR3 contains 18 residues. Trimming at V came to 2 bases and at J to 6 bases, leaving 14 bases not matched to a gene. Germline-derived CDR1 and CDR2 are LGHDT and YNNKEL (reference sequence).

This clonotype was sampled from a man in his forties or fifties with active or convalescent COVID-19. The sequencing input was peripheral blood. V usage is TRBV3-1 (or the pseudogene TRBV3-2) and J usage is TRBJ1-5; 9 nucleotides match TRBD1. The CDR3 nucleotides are TGTGCCAGCAGCCAAACCAAGGAGGCGGACAGGGGTAGTCAGCCCCAGCATTTT. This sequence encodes CASSQTKEADRGSQPQHF.